This TCR beta chain derives from a study of blood T cell repertoires in COVID-19. Study context: The study drew acute and convalescent COVID-19 samples from the United States, Italy and Spain. Sources were T cells, B-cell-depleted T cells, or PBMCs; the material itself was cDNA or gDNA.

In the original analysis: Using reference gene primer amplification, nucleated cell counts were estimated. Some clones are missing from TCRdb's copy, which holds only in-frame ones; the method was immunoSEQ multiplex PCR. The D gene and trimming were derived from the DNA, and the V and J assignments and clone size from that table. The data show approximately 120,000 clones, less than 90% seen once. The TCR comes from a woman older than 75 with acute or convalescent COVID-19. Source material: peripheral blood.

This CDR3 is CASSKDPGGTEAFF. CDR3 DNA sequence: TGTGCCAGCAGCAAAGACCCGGGGGGCACTGAAGCTTTCTTT. This rearrangement joins TRBV9 to TRBJ1-1; D is perhaps TRBD1 (5 bases). Deletions cut 4 bases from V and 4 bases from J, with 14 bases between. The CDR3 length is 14 residues. The germline CDR1 and CDR2 sequences are SGDLS and YYNGEE. The full variable domain, completed using reference TRBV9 and TRBJ1-1, is DSGVTQTPKHLITATGQRVTLRCSPRSGDLSVYWYQQSLDQGLQFLIQYYNGEERAKGNILERFSAQQFPDLHSELNLSSLELGDSALYFCASSKDPGGTEAFFGQGTRLTVV.